The clone carrying this T cell receptor beta chain was counted many times. TCRdb re-called the 5' RACE reads with MiXCR, one entry per CDR3 protein. The table shows around 44,000 distinct CDR3 sequences, with approximately 6.5% occurring only once. The data belong to a study of early T cells in non-severe SARS-CoV-2 infection. The CDR3 extends over 14 amino acids. The V gene's germline CDR1 is SGHAT and CDR2 FQNNGV. V lost 5 bases and J lost 11; bases outside the gene matches: 9. This sample comprised whole blood, obtained at baseline. The chain is built from TRBV11-2 and TRBJ1-6, with 7 positions matching TRBD1. This clonotype was sampled from an adult who was a healthcare worker with PCR-confirmed SARS-CoV-2 infection or an uninfected control (not recorded which). The CDR3 protein is CASSQLTQGTPLHF. The CDR3 bases are TGTGCCAGCAGCCAGCTAACACAGGGGACACCCCTCCACTTT. The variable domain in full, completed from reference TRBV11-2 and TRBJ1-6, reads EAGVAQSPRYKIIEKRQSVAFWCNPISGHATLYWYQQILGQGPKLLIQFQNNGVVDDSQLPKDRFSAERLKGVDSTLKIQPAKLEDSAVYLCASSQLTQGTPLHFGNGTRLTVT.